What follows is one T cell receptor (beta chain) and its context. Its target is not known. The data belong to a study of cytomegalovirus exposure and HLA in healthy donors. Study observations and caveats: It was reportedly the case that the classifier diagnosed cytomegalovirus status with high specificity and sensitivity. Common viral pathogens seemed, in a later analysis, to connect with several of the most significant clusters. Sequencing likely generated an artifact that appeared as a cluster of highly shared sequence variants. Earlier results showed most TCR beta V segments being productive about 87% or about 30% of the time.

PCR amplification relied on 60 Vbeta primers (plus 13 Jbeta primers). Only in-frame clones appear in the TCRdb table, and some are missing; sequencing was by immunoSEQ multiplex PCR. The table has some 140,000 clones, approximately 61% seen once; the top ten hold 1.5% to 2%. The CDR3 has 14 amino acids. V dropped 9 bases and J dropped 3 bases, with 15 bases sitting between them. The V gene's germline CDR1 is LNHDA and CDR2 SQIVND (reference sequence). The chain has TRBV19 and TRBJ1-5, with D tentatively TRBD1 (6 bases). The specimen sequenced was PBMCs. This sequence was found in a human donor in good health. The CDR3 protein is CASEDRAFNQPQHF. The CDR3 DNA is TGTGCCAGCGAGGACAGAGCTTTCAATCAGCCCCAGCATTTT.